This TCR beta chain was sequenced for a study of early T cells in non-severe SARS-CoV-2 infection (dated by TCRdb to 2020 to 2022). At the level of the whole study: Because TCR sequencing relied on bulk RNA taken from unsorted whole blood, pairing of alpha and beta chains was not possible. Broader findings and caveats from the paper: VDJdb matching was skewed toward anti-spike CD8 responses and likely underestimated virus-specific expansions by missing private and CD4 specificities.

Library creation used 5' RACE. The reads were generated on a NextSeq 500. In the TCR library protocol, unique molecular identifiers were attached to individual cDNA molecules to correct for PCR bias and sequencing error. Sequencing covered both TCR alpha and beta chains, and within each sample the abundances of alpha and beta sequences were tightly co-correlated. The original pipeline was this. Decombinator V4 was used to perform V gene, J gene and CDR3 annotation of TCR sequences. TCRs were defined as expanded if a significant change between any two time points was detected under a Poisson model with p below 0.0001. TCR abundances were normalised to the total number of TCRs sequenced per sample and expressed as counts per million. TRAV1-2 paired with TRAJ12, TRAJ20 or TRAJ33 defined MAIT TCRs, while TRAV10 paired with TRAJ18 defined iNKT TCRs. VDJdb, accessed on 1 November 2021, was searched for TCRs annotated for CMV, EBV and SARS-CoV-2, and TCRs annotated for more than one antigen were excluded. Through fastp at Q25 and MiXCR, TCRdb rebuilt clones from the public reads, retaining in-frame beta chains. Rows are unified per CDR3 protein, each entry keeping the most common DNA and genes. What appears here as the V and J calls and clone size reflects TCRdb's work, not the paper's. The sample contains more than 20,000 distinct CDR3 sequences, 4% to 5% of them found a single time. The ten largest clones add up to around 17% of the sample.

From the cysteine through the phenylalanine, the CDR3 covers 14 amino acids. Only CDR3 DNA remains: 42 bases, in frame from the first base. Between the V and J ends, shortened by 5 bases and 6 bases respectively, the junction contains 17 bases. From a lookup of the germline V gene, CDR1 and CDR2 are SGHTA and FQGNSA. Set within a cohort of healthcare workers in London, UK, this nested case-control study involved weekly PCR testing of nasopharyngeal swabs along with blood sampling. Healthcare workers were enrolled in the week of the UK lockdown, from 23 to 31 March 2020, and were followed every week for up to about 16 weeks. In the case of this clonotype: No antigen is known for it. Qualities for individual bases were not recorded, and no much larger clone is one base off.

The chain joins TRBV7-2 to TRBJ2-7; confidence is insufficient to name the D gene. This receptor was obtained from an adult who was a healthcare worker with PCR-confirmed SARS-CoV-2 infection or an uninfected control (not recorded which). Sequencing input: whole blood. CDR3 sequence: CASSPGRSRSEQYF. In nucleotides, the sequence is TGTGCCAGCAGCCCCGGACGGAGCCGCTCCGAGCAGTACTTC.